These 16 T cell receptor beta chains share one sample of origin, sequenced in a study of T cell clonality in common variable immunodeficiency. The table came from immunoSEQ multiplex PCR; TCRdb's copy has only in-frame clones and leaves some out. In total the sample includes roughly 48,000 clones, none of them seen once. The sample taken for sequencing was peripheral blood mononuclear cells. The receptors come from a person aged 18-70 years in good health.

Ten or more counts support this clone. Read sequence stops 3 residues before the CDR3 end, and the germline J gene provides the missing end. The gene calls are TRBV10-3 and TRBJ2-3, with D unresolved. This CDR3 is built from 16 residues. V lost 3 bases, J lost 6 bases, and 19 bases lay in between. The V gene's germline CDR1 is ENHRY and CDR2 SYGVKD. CDR3 DNA, as far as it was read: TGTGCCATCAGTGAATTATTGGGCGCCTTTGGGGATACG. It is translated as CAISELLGAFGDT. The complete CDR3 reads CAISELLGAFGDTQYF.

The table lists this clone with many counts. The read falls 3 residues short of the CDR3 end, and the missing part is taken from the germline J gene. V gene TRBV29-1 combines with J gene TRBJ2-3; possible D gene TRBD1, 5 bases. The V and J ends lost 4 bases and 5 bases respectively, with 16 bases between them. The CDR3 covers 14 residues. Per germline, CDR1 SQVTM and CDR2 ANQGSEA. CDR3 loop: CSVGQRQIRDTQYF. The CDR3 DNA, read in part, is TGCAGCGTTGGGCAGCGACAGATTCGAGATACG.

The sample holds many counts of this clone. The DNA ends 3 residues before the CDR3 does, and the rest of the CDR3 is filled in from the germline J gene. The V call is TRBV10-1, the J call TRBJ1-1, with a tentative D call TRBD1 (6 bases). Germline assignment: CDR1 WNHNN and CDR2 SYGVQD (reference sequence). V gave up 8 bases and J gave up 1 base, with 11 bases separating them. The CDR3 has 13 amino acids. Partial CDR3 DNA: TGCGCCAGCCAACCAGGGGCGAACACTGAA. This encodes CASQPGANTE. The whole CDR3 is CASQPGANTEAFF.

This clone was seen ten or more times. The observed sequence ends 3 residues before the CDR3 terminus, with the missing tail filled in from the germline J gene. V and J are TRBV30 and TRBJ1-2; D not resolved. The CDR3 spans 12 residues. Germline V lookup: CDR1 GTSNPN, CDR2 SVGIG (reference sequence). Incomplete CDR3 DNA: TGTGCCTGGAGTGAGGTAGTCGGGGGC. Amino acids: CAWSEVVGG. The entire CDR3 protein reads CAWSEVVGGYTF.

This clone was counted at least ten times. Read sequence stops 3 residues before the CDR3 end, and the germline J gene provides the missing end. This chain uses TRBV16 with TRBJ2-1; 12 nucleotides line up with TRBD2. Losses at the gene ends were 0 bases for V and 6 bases for J; bases not matched to a gene: 3. The CDR3 consists of 16 residues. Germline V gives CDR1 KGHSY, CDR2 FQNENV. Incomplete CDR3 DNA: TGTGCCAGCAGCCAATCTCTAGCGGGAGGGATCAATGAG. The encoded protein is CASSQSLAGGINE. The CDR3 in its entirety is CASSQSLAGGINEQFF.

In regard to this clone: Read data end 3 residues before the CDR3 end; the end is taken from the germline J gene. V usage is TRBV10-3 and J usage is TRBJ2-1; 8 positions agree with TRBD1. V trimming: 8 bases; J trimming: 9 bases; junction bases outside the gene matches: 9. Germline V gene sequence: CDR1 ENHRY, CDR2 SYGVKD. This CDR3 comprises 13 residues. CDR3 DNA, as far as it was read: TGTGCCATCGCAACGGACAGGGAGGCTGAG. Translation: CAIATDREAE. The whole CDR3 protein reads CAIATDREAEQFF.

In regard to this clone: The DNA ends 3 residues before the CDR3 does, and the rest of the CDR3 is filled in from the germline J gene. The rearrangement joins TRBV20-1 to TRBJ2-7; 12 bases are a match to TRBD2. CDR3 length: 16 residues. Unmatched junction bases numbered 4, after V lost 0 bases and J lost 1 base. In germline, CDR1 is DFQATT, CDR2 SNEGSKA (reference sequence). The part of the CDR3 DNA that was read is TGCAGTGCTAGAGATCGCACTAGCGGGAGGTCCTACGAG. Protein: CSARDRTSGRSYE. The complete CDR3 sequence is CSARDRTSGRSYEQYF.

In this sample, this clone turned up many times. The read gets to within 3 residues of the CDR3 end, and the germline J gene fills in the rest. The chain is built from TRBV10-3 and TRBJ2-7; D gene unclear. Deletions cut 3 bases from V and 3 bases from J, with 3 bases between. Germline CDR1 and CDR2: ENHRY and SYGVKD. The CDR3 loop spans 11 amino acids. The CDR3 protein is CAISDNYEQYF. CDR3 DNA (partial): TGTGCCATCAGTGATAACTACGAG.

A word on this clone: The read ends 3 residues shy of where the CDR3 ends; the end is completed using the germline J gene. This chain joins TRBV7-8 and TRBJ2-2, with D possibly being TRBD1 (6 bases). The CDR3 spans 15 residues. Trimming took 3 bases from V and 3 from J, leaving 11 bases between them. Germline CDR1 SGHVS, CDR2 FQNEAQ. The DNA read from the CDR3 is TGTGCCAGCAGCTTTATACAGGGCGACACCGGGGAG. Encoded protein: CASSFIQGDTGE. The entire CDR3 protein is CASSFIQGDTGELFF.

This clone was counted ten times or more. The CDR3 extends 3 residues past the end of the read, so its final part is completed from the germline J gene. The chain combines TRBV6-1 with TRBJ2-5, with TRBD2 matching 7 bases. The CDR3 runs to 16 residues. CDR1 is MNHNS, CDR2 SASEGT, per germline. V was pared by 3 bases and J by 4 bases, with 11 bases of the junction left unmatched. CDR3: CASSEAGTNRRETQYF. Partial CDR3 DNA: TGTGCCAGCAGTGAGGCCGGGACTAACAGAAGAGAGACC.

This clone occurred many times. With the read ending 3 residues before the CDR3 end, the germline J gene is used to fill in that end. The genes are TRBV4-1 and TRBJ1-1, with D possibly TRBD1 on 6 matching bases. The germline V and J ends were trimmed by 0 bases and 6 bases, with 8 bases remaining between them. Germline V lookup: CDR1 MGHRA, CDR2 YSYEKL. This CDR3 is 13 amino acids long. The part of the CDR3 DNA that was read is TGCGCCAGCAGCCAAGACGGGGGGCCTGAA. Encoded protein: CASSQDGGPE. The full CDR3 protein is CASSQDGGPEAFF.

This clone was seen many times. Read sequence stops 3 residues before the CDR3 end, and the germline J gene provides the missing end. The V gene is TRBV5-1, the J gene TRBJ1-4; D unresolved. The CDR3 consists of 15 residues. V was trimmed by 4 bases and J by 0 bases, leaving 10 bases between them. Germline CDR1 SGHRS, CDR2 YFSETQ. The CDR3 protein is CASSADGATNEKLFF. CDR3 DNA (partial): TGCGCCAGCAGCGCGGACGGGGCAACTAATGAAAAA.

In its sample, this clone was seen many times. The CDR3 extends 3 residues past the end of the read, so its final part is completed from the germline J gene. The chain is built from TRBV5-1 and TRBJ1-2; TRBD1 might be the D (5 bases). Trimming took 4 bases from V and 7 from J, leaving 14 bases between them. CDR1 and CDR2 from the germline V gene are SGHRS and YFSETQ. This CDR3 comprises 13 residues. CDR3 loop: CASSAGNSGGYTF. The part of the CDR3 DNA that was read is TGCGCCAGCAGCGCAGGGAATTCGGGTGGC.

This clone was seen repeatedly, ten times or more. The read falls 3 residues short of the CDR3 end, and the missing part is taken from the germline J gene. V usage is TRBV10-3 and J usage is TRBJ2-3; D ambiguous. The CDR3 covers 12 residues. Looked up from germline, CDR1 is ENHRY and CDR2 is SYGVKD. The V end lost 5 bases, the J end lost 0 bases, and 3 bases lay between the germline ends. Partial CDR3 DNA: TGTGCCATCAGTTCTAGCACAGATACG. Translation: CAISSSTDT. The whole CDR3 protein reads CAISSSTDTQYF.

This clone was detected many times. The read halts 3 residues ahead of the CDR3 end, with the missing end drawn from the germline J gene. The V and J genes are TRBV20-1 and TRBJ1-1; 8 nucleotides line up with TRBD1. Germline-derived CDR1 and CDR2 are DFQATT and SNEGSKA (reference sequence). This CDR3 comprises 13 residues. The junction had 9 bases not matched to a gene; V was cut back by 6 bases and J by 6 bases. CDR3 DNA, as far as it was read: TGCAGTGCCTCCAGGGGGCTGGAGTCTGAA. Translating gives CSASRGLESE. The complete CDR3 sequence is CSASRGLESEAFF.

This clone showed up just a few times. The CDR3 end lies 3 residues beyond the end of the read and is filled in from the germline J gene. The chain combines TRBV2 with TRBJ2-3, with 9 bases identical to TRBD2. CDR1 and CDR2 (germline): SNHLY, FYNNEI. J was trimmed by 5 bases and V by 2 bases; bases with no gene match: 5. CDR3 size: 15 residues. The CDR3 loop is CASSERGRAKDTQYF. The CDR3 DNA, read in part, is TGTGCCAGCAGTGAACGCGGGAGGGCCAAAGATACG.